This passage covers 21 T cell receptor beta chains from one sample sequenced in a study of T cells in Graves' hyperthyroidism and ophthalmopathy (dated by TCRdb to between 2018 and 2021). The receptor library was made with multiplex PCR. The sample was run on an Illumina HiSeq 2000. The TCR beta CDR3 regions were amplified from RNA transcripts. The first round of RT-PCR for the TCR CDR3 was performed with the HTBI primer set and the Qiagen OneStep RT-PCR kit. TCRdb reanalyzed the raw reads on its own, using fastp at Q25 for trimming and MiXCR for clone calling, and kept in-frame beta chains. Each CDR3 protein gets just one entry, which takes the most common genes and DNA from the rows behind it. The sample yields a few hundred thousand distinct CDR3 sequences; approximately 14% were counted once. 6.5% to 8% of the sample is held by the ten biggest clonotypes. The source material was blood. Receptor source: a woman aged 25 to 45 with Graves' hyperthyroidism.

There are a few counts of this clonotype. The chain has TRBV19 and TRBJ1-2, with D unresolved. The ends were cut back, 3 bases at V and 2 bases at J, with 10 bases in the middle. The CDR3 covers 14 residues. In germline, CDR1 is LNHDA, CDR2 SQIVND (reference sequence). This CDR3 reads CASSMAGWNYGYTF. The CDR3 DNA reads TGTGCCAGTAGTATGGCAGGATGGAACTATGGCTACACCTTC.

This clonotype came up a few times. The chain uses TRBV3-1 and TRBJ1-6; tentative D call: TRBD1 (5 bases). Deletions cut 0 bases from V and 6 bases from J, with 12 bases between. The germline CDR1 and CDR2 sequences are LGHDT and YNNKEL (reference sequence). CDR3 size: 16 residues. CDR3 in DNA: TGTGCCAGCAGCCAAGATAGTTCCAGGGCTAATTCACCCCTCCACTTT. Its protein is CASSQDSSRANSPLHF.

This clonotype was observed a handful of times. The chain links TRBV14 to TRBJ2-3; D gene unclear. V shed 2 bases and J shed 5 bases, with 11 bases lying between them. The germline CDR1 and CDR2 sequences are SGHDN and FVKESK. The CDR3 runs 14 residues. The CDR3 reads CASSQSPMGDTQYF. As DNA, the CDR3 is TGTGCCAGCAGCCAATCCCCGATGGGAGATACGCAGTATTTT.

In its sample, this clonotype was seen a few times. The gene calls are TRBV12-3 or TRBV12-4 and TRBJ2-7; D is perhaps TRBD1 (7 bases). V lost 7 bases and J lost 3, with 16 bases in between. CDR3 size: 14 residues. DNA for the CDR3: TGTGCCAGCATAGGCGGGACAGAACACTACGAGCAGTACTTC. As protein: CASIGGTEHYEQYF.

This clonotype was observed at least ten times. V usage is TRBV30 and J usage is TRBJ1-2, with D possibly matching TRBD1 (5 bases). This CDR3 spans 15 amino acids. Between the trimmed V and J ends, which lost 0 bases and 7 bases, there was a span of 18 bases. Per germline, CDR1 GTSNPN and CDR2 SVGIG (reference sequence). In nucleotides, the CDR3 is TGTGCCTGGAGTGTTCTCCTTTCAGGGTCTAGTGGCTACACCTTC. The encoded protein is CAWSVLLSGSSGYTF.

The table lists this clonotype with a few counts. The chain is built from TRBV30 and TRBJ2-1, with 12 bases identical to TRBD2. There are 14 residues in the CDR3. J lost 6 bases, V lost 3 bases, and 3 bases had no gene match. CDR1 is GTSNPN, CDR2 SVGIG, per germline (reference sequence). The CDR3 region has the DNA TGTGCCTGGAGAGGACTAGCGGGACCCAATGAGCAGTTCTTC. Encoded protein: CAWRGLAGPNEQFF.

This clonotype was seen ten or more times. The J gene is TRBJ2-5, the V gene TRBV28, with TRBD1 as a possible D gene (7 bases). V lost 5 bases to trimming and J lost 5 bases, with 18 bases between them. Germline CDR1 MDHEN, CDR2 SYDVKM. The CDR3 spans 15 residues. The CDR3 DNA is TGTGCCAGCAGTCAGGGGGGACCGGCCGCGGAGACCCAGTACTTC. Amino acids: CASSQGGPAAETQYF.

This clonotype was seen repeatedly, ten times or more. The chain employs TRBV10-3 and TRBJ2-5; D might be TRBD2 (7 bases). This CDR3 spans 13 amino acids. The germline CDR1 and CDR2 sequences are ENHRY and SYGVKD. The V end lost 6 bases, the J end lost 4 bases, and 12 bases lay between the germline ends. The CDR3 reads CAISEGGPETQYF. CDR3 nucleotide sequence: TGTGCCATCAGCGAGGGGGGGCCAGAGACCCAGTACTTC.

J is TRBJ2-7 and V is TRBV5-1; possible D gene TRBD2, 7 bases. Germline V CDR1 and CDR2: SGHRS, YFSETQ. The CDR3 runs 13 residues. The V end lost 3 bases, the J end lost 8 bases, and 15 bases lay between the germline ends. In DNA, the CDR3 is TGCGCCAGCAGCTCGGCGGGGGCCCACAAGCAGTACTTC. It specifies CASSSAGAHKQYF.

V and J are TRBV20-1 and TRBJ1-1, with TRBD1 as a possible D gene (6 bases). Deletions cut 6 bases from V and 6 bases from J, with 17 bases between. CDR3 length: 13 amino acids. CDR1 and CDR2 (germline): DFQATT, SNEGSKA (reference sequence). CDR3: CSAPKSGGPEAFF. In nucleotides, the CDR3 is TGCAGTGCCCCTAAATCGGGGGGCCCTGAAGCTTTCTTT.

This clonotype came up many times. J is TRBJ2-1 and V is TRBV18; 8 positions agree with TRBD1. With 1 base clipped from V and 10 bases from J, the junction kept 3 bases outside the gene matches. Germline V gene data show CDR1 as KGHSH and CDR2 as LQKENI. The CDR3 contains 13 residues. The CDR3 here is CASSPLDRGEQFF. CDR3 coding DNA: TGTGCCAGCTCACCACTAGACAGGGGAGAGCAGTTCTTC.

This clonotype was seen at least ten times. The V and J genes are TRBV28 and TRBJ2-1; tentative D call: TRBD2 (6 bases). This CDR3 has 15 residues. Germline lookup yields CDR1 MDHEN and CDR2 SYDVKM. With 6 bases removed from V and 10 bases from J, the gap between germline ends came to 22 bases. This CDR3 is CASRNQSPRREEQFF. The CDR3 bases are TGTGCCAGCAGAAACCAGTCACCACGGCGGGAAGAGCAGTTCTTC.

This clonotype has at least ten counts. V usage is TRBV29-1 and J usage is TRBJ2-6; a possible D gene is TRBD2 (6 bases). CDR1 SQVTM and CDR2 ANQGSEA come from the germline V gene. The germline V and J ends were trimmed by 0 bases and 2 bases, with 8 bases remaining between them. This CDR3 spans 15 amino acids. CDR3 bases: TGCAGCGTTGAAGAGGGGGGTCCTGGGGCCAACGTCCTGACTTTC. Translated: CSVEEGGPGANVLTF.

This clonotype was found a few times. The chain joins TRBV9 to TRBJ1-1; D not resolved. The V and J ends lost 3 bases and 3 bases respectively, with 9 bases between them. The CDR3 spans 13 residues. CDR1 and CDR2 (germline): SGDLS, YYNGEE. The CDR3, as DNA: TGTGCCAGCAGCGGCGTCCCAGACACTGAAGCTTTCTTT. Translation gives CASSGVPDTEAFF.

This clonotype was counted ten times or more. The chain uses TRBV12-3 or TRBV12-4 and TRBJ2-7; 7 positions match TRBD1. The ends lost 3 bases at V and 9 bases at J; junction bases unmatched: 8. The CDR3 sequence is 13 residues long. The DNA for the CDR3 is TGTGCCAGCAGTTTTGGCAGGGGGTTTGGGCAGTACTTC. This gives the protein CASSFGRGFGQYF.

The table lists this clonotype with a few counts. A read error is possible here, since a much larger clone lies one base away. The chain carries TRBV7-6 and TRBJ2-1; D may be TRBD2 (5 bases). The CDR3 sequence is 12 residues long. V lost 2 bases to trimming and J lost 9 bases, with 8 bases between them. Germline V lookup: CDR1 SGHVS, CDR2 FNYEAQ. This CDR3 reads CASSLRTLEQFF. CDR3 DNA: TGTGCCAGCAGCTTAAGGACTCTTGAGCAGTTCTTC.

This clonotype was observed many times. The chain uses TRBV2 and TRBJ2-7, with TRBD2 as a possible D gene (5 bases). Deletions cut 6 bases from V and 0 bases from J, with 15 bases between. This CDR3 comprises 15 residues. Germline-derived CDR1 and CDR2 are SNHLY and FYNNEI. The CDR3 protein is CASSQLEMSSYEQYF. DNA for the CDR3: TGTGCCAGCAGCCAACTAGAAATGAGCTCCTACGAGCAGTACTTC.

This sequence joins TRBV27 and TRBJ1-2; D unresolved. Germline CDR1 is MNHEY and CDR2 is SMNVEV (reference sequence). V was cut by 3 bases and J by 8 bases, with 19 bases left in between. The CDR3 loop spans 15 amino acids. CDR3 in DNA: TGTGCCAGCAGTTTCCTCCCTGAGACCTCTAGGGGCTACACCTTC. Amino acids: CASSFLPETSRGYTF.

This clonotype has ten or more counts. The chain combines TRBV2 with TRBJ2-7, with D possibly matching TRBD2 (6 bases). CDR3 length: 15 amino acids. From germline, CDR1 is SNHLY and CDR2 FYNNEI. V was trimmed by 7 bases and J by 2 bases, leaving 18 bases between them. The CDR3 loop is CASTGGGKKAYEQYF. The CDR3 bases are TGTGCCAGCACCGGGGGAGGAAAAAAGGCCTACGAGCAGTACTTC. The whole variable domain, filled in from reference TRBV2 and TRBJ2-7, reads EPEVTQTPSHQVTQMGQEVILRCVPISNHLYFYWYRQILGQKVEFLVSFYNNEISEKSEIFDDQFSVERPDGSNFTLKIRSTKLEDSAMYFCASTGGGKKAYEQYFGPGTRLTVT.

This clonotype has more than one count but fewer than ten. The chain couples TRBV7-3 to TRBJ2-1; TRBD2 agrees at 10 bases. V dropped 3 bases and J dropped 11; count of bases not matched to a gene: 10. CDR1 is SGHTA, CDR2 FQGTGA, per germline. This CDR3 region has 15 residues. The CDR3 region is CASSLASGSIYKQFF. CDR3 coding DNA: TGTGCCAGCAGCTTGGCTAGCGGGAGCATTTATAAGCAGTTCTTC. The full variable domain, with the rest looked up from reference TRBV7-3 and TRBJ2-1, is GAGVSQTPSNKVTEKGKYVELRCDPISGHTALYWYRQSLGQGPEFLIYFQGTGAADDSGLPNDRFFAVRPEGSVSTLKIQRTERGDSAVYLCASSLASGSIYKQFFGPGTRLTVL.

The count of this clonotype is one. This could be a read error, since a much larger clone is one nucleotide away. The chain has TRBV20-1 and TRBJ2-5; D is possibly TRBD1 (5 bases). The CDR3 runs 14 residues. Looked up from germline, CDR1 is DFQATT and CDR2 is SNEGSKA (reference sequence). Trimming pared 5 bases from V and 2 bases from J, leaving 15 bases between. The CDR3 region is CSAYLGAGQETQYF. The CDR3 region has the DNA TGCAGTGCTTACCTTGGGGCAGGACAAGAGACCCAGTACTTC.